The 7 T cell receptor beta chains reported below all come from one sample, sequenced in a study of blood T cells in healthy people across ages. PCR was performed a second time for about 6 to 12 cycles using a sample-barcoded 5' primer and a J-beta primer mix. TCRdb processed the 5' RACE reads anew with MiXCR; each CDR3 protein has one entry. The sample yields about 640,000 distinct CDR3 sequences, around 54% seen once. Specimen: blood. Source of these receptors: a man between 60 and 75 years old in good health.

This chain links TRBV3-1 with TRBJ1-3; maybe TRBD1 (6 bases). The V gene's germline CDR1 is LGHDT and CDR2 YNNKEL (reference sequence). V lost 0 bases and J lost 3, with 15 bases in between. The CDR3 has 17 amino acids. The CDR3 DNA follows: TGTGCCAGCAGCCAAGATCTGGGGGGCGCGGGTGGAAACACCATATATTTT. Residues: CASSQDLGGAGGNTIYF. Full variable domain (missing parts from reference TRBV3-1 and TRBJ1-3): DTAVSQTPKYLVTQMGNDKSIKCEQNLGHDTMYWYKQDSKKFLKIMFSYNNKELIINETVPNRFSPKSPDKAHLNLHINSLELGDSAVYFCASSQDLGGAGGNTIYFGEGSWLTVV.

CDR3 protein: CASSPRTGGSGGYTF. The CDR3 DNA reads as TGTGCCAGCAGCCCACGGACAGGGGGCAGTGGAGGCTACACCTTC. V and J are TRBV5-6 and TRBJ1-2; 11 nucleotides align to TRBD1. J lost 8 bases, V lost 4 bases, and 10 bases had no gene match. The CDR3 loop spans 15 amino acids. Germline lookup yields CDR1 SGHDT and CDR2 YYEEEE.

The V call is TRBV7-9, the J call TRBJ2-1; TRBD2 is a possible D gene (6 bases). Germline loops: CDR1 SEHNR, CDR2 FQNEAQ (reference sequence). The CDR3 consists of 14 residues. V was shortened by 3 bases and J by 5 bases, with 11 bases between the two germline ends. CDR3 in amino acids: CASSFGRTNNEQFF. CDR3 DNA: TGTGCCAGCAGCTTCGGCCGGACTAACAATGAGCAGTTCTTC.

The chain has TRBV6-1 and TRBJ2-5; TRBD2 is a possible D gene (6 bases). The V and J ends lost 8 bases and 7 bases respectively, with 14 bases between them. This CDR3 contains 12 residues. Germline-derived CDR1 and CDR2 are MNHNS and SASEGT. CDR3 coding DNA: TGTGCCAGCTCCCTGGGACTCCTGACCCAGTACTTC. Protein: CASSLGLLTQYF.

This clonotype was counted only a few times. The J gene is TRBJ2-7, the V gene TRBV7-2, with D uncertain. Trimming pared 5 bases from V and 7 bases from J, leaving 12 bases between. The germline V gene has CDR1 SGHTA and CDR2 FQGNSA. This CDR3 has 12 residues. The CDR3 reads CASSPTVREQYF. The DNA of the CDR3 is TGTGCCAGCAGCCCCACGGTGAGGGAGCAGTACTTC.

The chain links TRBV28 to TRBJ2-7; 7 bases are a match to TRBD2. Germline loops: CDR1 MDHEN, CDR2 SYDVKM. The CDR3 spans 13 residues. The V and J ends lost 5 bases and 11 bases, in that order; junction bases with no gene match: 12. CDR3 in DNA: TGTGCCAGCAGTGCCCCCCTGGGGGGGAAAAAGTACTTC. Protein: CASSAPLGGKKYF. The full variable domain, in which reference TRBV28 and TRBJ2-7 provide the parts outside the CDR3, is DVKVTQSSRYLVKRTGEKVFLECVQDMDHENMFWYRQDPGLGLRLIYFSYDVKMKEKGDIPEGYSVSREKKERFSLILESASTNQTSMYLCASSAPLGGKKYFGPGTRLTVT.

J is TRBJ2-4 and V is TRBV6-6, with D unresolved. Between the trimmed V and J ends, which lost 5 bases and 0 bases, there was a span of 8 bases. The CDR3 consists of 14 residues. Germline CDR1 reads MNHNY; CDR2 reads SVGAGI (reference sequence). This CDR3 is CASSGTSAKNIQYF. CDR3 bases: TGTGCCAGCAGTGGCACGTCAGCCAAAAACATTCAGTACTTC.